This entry describes one T cell receptor (beta chain). The data belong to a study of blood T cell repertoires in COVID-19. The overall study: Italy, Spain and the United States were the sources of the convalescent and acute COVID-19 samples. Sample material is recorded as cDNA or gDNA derived from T cells, B-cell-depleted T cells, or PBMCs.

The table came from immunoSEQ multiplex PCR; TCRdb's copy has only in-frame clones and leaves some out. The profile shows roughly 230,000 clones, about four fifths of them singletons. There are 14 residues in the CDR3. CDR1 and CDR2 from the germline V gene are SNHLY and FYNNEI. V was pared by 6 bases and J by 2 bases, with 13 bases between. The sample comprised peripheral blood. The chain carries TRBV2 and TRBJ1-2; D is perhaps TRBD1 (6 bases). This TCR was sampled from a woman aged 80 or over with acute or convalescent COVID-19. The CDR3 here is CASRAGEGNYGYTF. For the CDR3, the DNA is TGTGCCAGCAGGGCAGGGGAGGGCAACTATGGCTACACCTTC.